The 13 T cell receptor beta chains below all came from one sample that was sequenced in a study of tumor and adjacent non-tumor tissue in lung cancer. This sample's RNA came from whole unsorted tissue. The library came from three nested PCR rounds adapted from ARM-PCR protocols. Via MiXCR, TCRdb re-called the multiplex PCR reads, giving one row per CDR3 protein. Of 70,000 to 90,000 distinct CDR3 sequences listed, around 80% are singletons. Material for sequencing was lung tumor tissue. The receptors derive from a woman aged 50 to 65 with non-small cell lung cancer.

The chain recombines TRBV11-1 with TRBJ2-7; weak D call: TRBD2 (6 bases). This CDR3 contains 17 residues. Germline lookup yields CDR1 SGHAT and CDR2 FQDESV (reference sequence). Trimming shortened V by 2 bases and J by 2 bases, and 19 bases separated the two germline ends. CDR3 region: CASSLYVRRGNPYEQYF. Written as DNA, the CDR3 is TGTGCCAGCAGCTTATATGTTCGGCGGGGAAACCCCTACGAGCAGTACTTC.

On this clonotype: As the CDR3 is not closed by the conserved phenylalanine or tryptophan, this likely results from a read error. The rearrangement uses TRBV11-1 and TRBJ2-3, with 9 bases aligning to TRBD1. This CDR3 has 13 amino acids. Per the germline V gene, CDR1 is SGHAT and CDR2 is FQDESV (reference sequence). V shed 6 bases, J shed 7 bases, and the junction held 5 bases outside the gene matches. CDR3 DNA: TGTGCCAGCAGAGGGACAGGGACGTATACGCAGTATTCT. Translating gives CASRGTGTYTQYS.

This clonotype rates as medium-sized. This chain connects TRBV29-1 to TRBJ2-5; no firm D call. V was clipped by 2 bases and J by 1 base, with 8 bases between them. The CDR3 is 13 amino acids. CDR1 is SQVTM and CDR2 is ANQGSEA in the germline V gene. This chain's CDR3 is CSVEQQRQETQYF. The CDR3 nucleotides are TGCAGCGTTGAACAACAGCGCCAAGAGACCCAGTACTTC. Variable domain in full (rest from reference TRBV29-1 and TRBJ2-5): SAVISQKPSRDICQRGTSLTIQCQVDSQVTMMFWYRQQPGQSLTLIATANQGSEATYESGFVIDKFPISRPNLTFSTLTVSNMSPEDSSIYLCSVEQQRQETQYFGPGTRLLVL.

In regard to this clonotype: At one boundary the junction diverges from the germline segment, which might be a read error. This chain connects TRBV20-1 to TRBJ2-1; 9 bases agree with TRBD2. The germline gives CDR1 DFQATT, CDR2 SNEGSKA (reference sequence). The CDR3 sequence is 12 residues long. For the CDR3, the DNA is TGCAGTGCTCCCGCGGGAGGGGTAGAGCAGCTCTTC. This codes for CSAPAGGVEQLF.

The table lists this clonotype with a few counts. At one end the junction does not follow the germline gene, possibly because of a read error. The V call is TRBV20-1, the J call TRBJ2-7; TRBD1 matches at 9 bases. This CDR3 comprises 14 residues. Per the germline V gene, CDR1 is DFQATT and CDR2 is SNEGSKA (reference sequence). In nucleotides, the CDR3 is TGCAGTGCTAGGAGGGGGACAGGGCTTTACGAGCAAAACTTC. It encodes CSARRGTGLYEQNF.

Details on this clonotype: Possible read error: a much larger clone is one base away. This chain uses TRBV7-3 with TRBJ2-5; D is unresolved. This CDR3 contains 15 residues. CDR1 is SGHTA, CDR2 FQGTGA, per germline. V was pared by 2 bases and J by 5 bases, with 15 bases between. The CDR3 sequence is CASSLDTGPVETQYF. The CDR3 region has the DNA TGTGCCAGCAGCTTAGATACCGGACCAGTGGAGACCCAGTACTTC.

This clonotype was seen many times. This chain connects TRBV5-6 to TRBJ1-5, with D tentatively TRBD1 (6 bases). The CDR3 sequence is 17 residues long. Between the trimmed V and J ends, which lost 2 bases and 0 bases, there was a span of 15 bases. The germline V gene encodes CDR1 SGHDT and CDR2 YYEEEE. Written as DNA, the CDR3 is TGTGCCAGCAGCTTAAACAGGGACTTGAATAGCAATCAGCCCCAGCATTTT. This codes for CASSLNRDLNSNQPQHF. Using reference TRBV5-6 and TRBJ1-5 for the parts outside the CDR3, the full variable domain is DAGVTQSPTHLIKTRGQQVTLRCSPKSGHDTVSWYQQALGQGPQFIFQYYEEEERQRGNFPDRFSGHQFPNYSSELNVNALLLGDSALYLCASSLNRDLNSNQPQHFGDGTRLSIL.

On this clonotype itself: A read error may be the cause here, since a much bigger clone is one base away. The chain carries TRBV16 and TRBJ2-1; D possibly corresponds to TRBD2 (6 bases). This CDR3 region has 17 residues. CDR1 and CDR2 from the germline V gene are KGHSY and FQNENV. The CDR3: CASSLHYSGKPYNGQFF. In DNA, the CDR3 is TGTGCCAGCAGCCTCCATTATAGCGGAAAACCCTACAATGGGCAGTTCTTC.

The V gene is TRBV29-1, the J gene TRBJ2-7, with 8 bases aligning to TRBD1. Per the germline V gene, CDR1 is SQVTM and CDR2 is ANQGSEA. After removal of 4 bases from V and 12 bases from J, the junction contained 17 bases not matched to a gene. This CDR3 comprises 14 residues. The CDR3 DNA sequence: TGCAGCGTTGGCTCGGCAGGGGGCCGGTACAAGCGGTACTTC. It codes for CSVGSAGGRYKRYF.

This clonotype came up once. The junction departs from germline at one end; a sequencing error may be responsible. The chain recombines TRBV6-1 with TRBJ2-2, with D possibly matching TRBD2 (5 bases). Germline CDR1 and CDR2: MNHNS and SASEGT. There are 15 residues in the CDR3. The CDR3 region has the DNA TGTGACAGCAGTGACCCCGGGATTAGCAGTGAGGAACTGTTTTTT. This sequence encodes CDSSDPGISSEELFF.

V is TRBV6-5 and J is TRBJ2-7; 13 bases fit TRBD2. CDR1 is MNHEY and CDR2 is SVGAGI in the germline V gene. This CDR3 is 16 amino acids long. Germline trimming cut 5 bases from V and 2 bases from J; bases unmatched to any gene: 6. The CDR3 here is CASSPAGTSGAYEQYF. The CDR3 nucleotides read TGTGCCAGCAGTCCCGCCGGGACTAGCGGGGCCTACGAGCAGTACTTC.

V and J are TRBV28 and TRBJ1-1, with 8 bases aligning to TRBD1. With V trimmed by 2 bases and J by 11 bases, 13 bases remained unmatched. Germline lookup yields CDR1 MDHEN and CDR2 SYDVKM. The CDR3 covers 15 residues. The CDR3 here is CASSLVRDRRIGAFF. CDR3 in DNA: TGTGCCAGCAGTTTAGTCCGGGACAGGCGCATCGGGGCTTTCTTT.

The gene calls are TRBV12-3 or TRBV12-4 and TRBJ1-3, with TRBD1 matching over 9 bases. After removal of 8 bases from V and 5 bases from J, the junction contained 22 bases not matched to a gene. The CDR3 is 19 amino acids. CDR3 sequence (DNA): TGTGCCAGCGGACAATATAGGAAGCCGGGACAGGGAAAAAGAAACACCATATATTTT. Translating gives CASGQYRKPGQGKRNTIYF.